The T cell receptor (gamma chain) under discussion was sequenced for a study of Vδ1+ human thymocytes. This clone was detected a few times. Its cognate antigen is unknown. One junction end does not reproduce the germline sequence, and a read error may be involved. The study, taken as a whole, reports: Approximately 20% of thymic delta-chain sequences were Vdelta2, with few Vdelta3, unlike blood Vdelta1+ controls. In the thymus, TRG and TRD repertoires looked highly polyclonal with Gaussian CDR3 lengths.

This CDR3 has 14 residues. Looked up from germline, CDR1 is GITISATS and CDR2 is ISYDGTV (reference sequence). Extracted RNA was reverse transcribed into cDNA. Pooled V-gene forward primers with one constant-region reverse primer generated the CDR3 amplicons by multiplex PCR. TCRdb applied CATT to the multiplex PCR reads for clone calling. The sample holds about 23,000 gamma-chain clones, approximately 13% seen once. Thymocytes were sorted as CD3+ TCRVdelta1+ TCRVdelta2- after alphabeta T cell depletion. The sequence was collected from a child younger than two who had congenital heart surgery. The J gene is TRGJ1 or TRGJ2, the V gene TRGV9. Sequences were obtained from Vdelta1+ gamma-delta thymocytes from the thymus. Subset noted: FACS-sorted CD3+ TCRalphabeta- TCRVdelta1+ TCRVdelta2- thymocytes. CDR3 coding DNA: TGTGCCTTGTGGGACTTACCGCTGGGTTATAAGAGACTCTTT. Protein: CALWDLPLGYKRLF.